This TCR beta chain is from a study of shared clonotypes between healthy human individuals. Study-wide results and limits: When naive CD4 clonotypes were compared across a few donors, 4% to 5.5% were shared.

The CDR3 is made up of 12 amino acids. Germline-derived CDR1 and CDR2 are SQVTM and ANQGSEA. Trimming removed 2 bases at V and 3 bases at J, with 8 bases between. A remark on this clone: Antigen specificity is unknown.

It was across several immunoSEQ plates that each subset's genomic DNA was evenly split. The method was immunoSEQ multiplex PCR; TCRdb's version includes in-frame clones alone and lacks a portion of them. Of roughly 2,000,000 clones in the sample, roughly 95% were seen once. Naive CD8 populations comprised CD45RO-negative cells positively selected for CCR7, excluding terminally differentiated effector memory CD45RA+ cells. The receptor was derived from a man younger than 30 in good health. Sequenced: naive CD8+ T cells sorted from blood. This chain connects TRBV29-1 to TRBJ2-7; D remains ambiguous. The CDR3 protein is CSVEKGRYEQYF. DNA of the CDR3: TGCAGCGTTGAAAAGGGTCGCTACGAGCAGTACTTC.